This T cell receptor (beta chain) was sequenced in a study of T cell responses to AZD1222 COVID-19 vaccine. Note on this clone: The antigen is unknown.

V was pared by 1 base and J by 8 bases, with 5 bases of the junction left unmatched. Per germline, CDR1 LNHNV and CDR2 YYDKDF (reference sequence). The CDR3 extends over 15 amino acids. Clones were read by immunoSEQ multiplex PCR, and TCRdb kept only the in-frame ones, dropping some. The table lists approximately 84,000 clones, 83% of them singletons. Regarding the study as a whole: Baseline seropositives among AZD1222 recipients totaled only 5 to 7. Along spike, vaccine-associated CD4 TCRs were found throughout, with dominance at 160-218 and 743-854. Receipt of two AZD1222 doses was followed by a rise in Spike-specific TCR breadth and depth.

Sequenced here: peripheral blood, sampled 28 days after the second AZD1222 dose. The rearrangement uses TRBV15 and TRBJ2-1, with 10 bases matching TRBD1. This receptor was identified in an adult who received the AZD1222 COVID-19 vaccine. CDR3: CATSRVRQGADEQFF. The CDR3 nucleotides read TGTGCCACCAGCAGAGTGAGACAGGGGGCCGATGAGCAGTTCTTC.